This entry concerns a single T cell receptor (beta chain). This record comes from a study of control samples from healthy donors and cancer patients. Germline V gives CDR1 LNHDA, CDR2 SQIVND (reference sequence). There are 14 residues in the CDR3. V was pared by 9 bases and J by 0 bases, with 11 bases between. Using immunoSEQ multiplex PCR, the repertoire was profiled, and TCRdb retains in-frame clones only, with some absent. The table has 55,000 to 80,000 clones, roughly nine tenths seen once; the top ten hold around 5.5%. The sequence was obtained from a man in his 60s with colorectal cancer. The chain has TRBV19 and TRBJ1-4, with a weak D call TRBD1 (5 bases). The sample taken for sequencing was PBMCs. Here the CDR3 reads CASVDSSTNEKLFF. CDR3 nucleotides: TGTGCCAGCGTCGACAGTTCAACTAATGAAAAACTGTTTTTT. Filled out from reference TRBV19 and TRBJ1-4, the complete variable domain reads DGGITQSPKYLFRKEGQNVTLSCEQNLNHDAMYWYRQDPGQGLRLIYYSQIVNDFQKGDIAEGYSVSREKKESFPLTVTSAQKNPTAFYLCASVDSSTNEKLFFGSGTQLSVL.